The 25 T cell receptor beta chains presented below share a single source sample, sequenced in a study of patients and donors after allogeneic stem cell transplantation. TCRdb reprocessed the RT-PCR reads via MiXCR and lists one record per CDR3 protein. Of 920,000 or so distinct CDR3 sequences detected, about 20% appear once; the ten largest clones hold roughly 6%. The specimen sequenced was blood, either unsorted or a sorted T cell fraction (not recorded which). The receptors derive from a human donor who was either an allogeneic HSCT recipient or a stem cell or donor lymphocyte infusion donor (not recorded which). It is not recorded whose cells these are; they may come from a transplant donor.

The rearrangement joins TRBV9 to TRBJ1-2; D gene unclear. The CDR3 is 11 amino acids. Deletions cut 3 bases from V and 8 bases from J, with 8 bases between. CDR1 and CDR2 (germline): SGDLS, YYNGEE. The CDR3 sequence is CASSEVGGYTF. The CDR3 nucleotides are TGTGCCAGCAGCGAGGTGGGGGGCTACACCTTC.

This rearrangement joins TRBV12-3 or TRBV12-4 to TRBJ2-1; D gene unclear. Trimming cost V 6 bases and J 10 bases, with 10 bases left between them. The CDR3 covers 11 residues. The CDR3 region has the DNA TGTGCCAGCAGACGTTTCTTGGAGCAGTTCTTC. It specifies CASRRFLEQFF.

The chain combines TRBV24-1 with TRBJ2-4; a weak D match, TRBD1 (5 bases). Between the trimmed V and J ends, which lost 4 bases and 3 bases, there was a span of 9 bases. Germline V CDR1 and CDR2: KGHDR, SFDVKD. The CDR3 runs to 14 residues. CDR3: CATSDRVDKNIQYF. The CDR3 DNA follows: TGTGCCACCAGTGACAGGGTCGACAAAAACATTCAGTACTTC.

This sequence joins TRBV4-2 and TRBJ1-3, with D possibly TRBD1 on 5 matching bases. This CDR3 is built from 15 residues. Germline V CDR1 and CDR2: LGHNA, YNFKEQ. The V end was cut by 2 bases, the J end by 3 bases, with 11 bases between. The DNA for the CDR3 is TGTGCCAGCAGCCAACCAGGGAACGTTGGAAACACCATATATTTT. Translation: CASSQPGNVGNTIYF.

The rearrangement joins TRBV7-6 to TRBJ2-1; D perhaps matches TRBD2 (6 bases). Trimming stripped 1 base from V and 4 bases from J, with 17 bases between. Looked up from germline, CDR1 is SGHVS and CDR2 is FNYEAQ. The CDR3 extends over 17 amino acids. Here the CDR3 reads CASSLDRWSSAYNEQFF. The DNA of the CDR3 is TGTGCCAGCAGCTTAGATAGGTGGTCTAGCGCTTACAATGAGCAGTTCTTC.

The V gene is TRBV5-5, the J gene TRBJ1-2; no firm D call. CDR3 length: 13 amino acids. Trimming shortened V by 0 bases and J by 8 bases, and 11 bases separated the two germline ends. CDR1 is SGHKS and CDR2 is YYEKEE in the germline V gene (reference sequence). The CDR3 DNA reads as TGTGCCAGCAGCTTGGATGGCCCCGGGGGCTACACCTTC. Translation gives CASSLDGPGGYTF. Filled out from reference TRBV5-5 and TRBJ1-2, the complete variable domain reads DAGVTQSPTHLIKTRGQQVTLRCSPISGHKSVSWYQQVLGQGPQFIFQYYEKEERGRGNFPDRFSARQFPNYSSELNVNALLLGDSALYLCASSLDGPGGYTFGSGTRLTVV.

This clonotype came up a few times. The chain uses TRBV25-1 and TRBJ2-2, with D possibly being TRBD2 (7 bases). V shed 0 bases and J shed 1 base, with 12 bases lying between them. Germline V gene sequence: CDR1 MGHDK, CDR2 SYGVNS. The CDR3 is 17 amino acids. The CDR3 DNA sequence: TGTGCCAGCAGTGAATACAGGGGAGGGCTGAACACCGGGGAGCTGTTTTTT. It yields the protein CASSEYRGGLNTGELFF.

This chain uses TRBV15 with TRBJ2-1; D gene unclear. The germline gives CDR1 LNHNV, CDR2 YYDKDF (reference sequence). This CDR3 comprises 16 residues. The ends were cut back, 0 bases at V and 9 bases at J, with 18 bases in the middle. The CDR3 DNA sequence: TGTGCCACCAGCAGAGATCGGCTGGGGATAGCTACTGAGCAGTTCTTC. Translated, it gives CATSRDRLGIATEQFF.

The table lists this clonotype with a few counts. The chain uses TRBV2 and TRBJ2-1, with 7 positions matching TRBD2. V was clipped by 7 bases and J by 9 bases; unmatched bases: 15. The CDR3 has 15 amino acids. Germline CDR1 and CDR2: SNHLY and FYNNEI. The CDR3 reads CASISRTRSRSEQFF. The CDR3 bases are TGTGCCAGCATATCACGGACTAGAAGTCGTAGTGAGCAGTTCTTC.

This sequence joins TRBV7-8 and TRBJ2-5; D perhaps matches TRBD2 (5 bases). Germline CDR1 is SGHVS and CDR2 is FQNEAQ. CDR3 length: 17 amino acids. The V gene lost 1 base and the J gene lost 1 base, with 16 bases spanning the gap. For the CDR3, the DNA is TGTGCCAGCAGCTTAGAAGGAGTGGAGGCCCCCCAAGAGACCCAGTACTTC. Translating gives CASSLEGVEAPQETQYF.

There are a few counts of this clonotype. V and J are TRBV7-8 and TRBJ1-5; TRBD1 matches 12 bases. Germline-derived CDR1 and CDR2 are SGHVS and FQNEAQ. The V and J ends lost 3 bases and 4 bases, in that order; junction bases with no gene match: 4. The CDR3 is 16 amino acids. CDR3 loop: CASSLPGQGANQPQHF. CDR3 DNA sequence: TGTGCCAGCAGCTTGCCGGGACAGGGGGCGAATCAGCCCCAGCATTTT.

This clonotype occurred a few times. This likely stems from a read error, as it lies one base from a far larger clone. The chain recombines TRBV3-1 with TRBJ2-1, with TRBD1 matching 8 bases. The CDR3 runs to 15 residues. Germline-derived CDR1 and CDR2 are LGHDT and YNNKEL (reference sequence). Germline trimming cut 4 bases from V and 0 bases from J; bases unmatched to any gene: 2. CDR3 region: CASSPDRDSYNEQFF. The CDR3, as DNA: TGTGCCAGCAGCCCGGACAGGGACTCCTACAATGAGCAGTTCTTC.

The chain links TRBV7-9 to TRBJ2-7; D unresolved. Germline CDR1 reads SEHNR; CDR2 reads FQNEAQ (reference sequence). CDR3 size: 13 residues. V dropped 6 bases and J dropped 3 bases, with 12 bases sitting between them. CDR3 sequence (DNA): TGTGCCAGCAGGCCCGGGCCCCACTACGAGCAGTACTTC. It is translated as CASRPGPHYEQYF. The whole variable domain, filled in from reference TRBV7-9 and TRBJ2-7, reads DTGVSQNPRHKITKRGQNVTFRCDPISEHNRLYWYRQTLGQGPEFLTYFQNEAQLEKSRLLSDRFSAERPKGSFSTLEIQRTEQGDSAMYLCASRPGPHYEQYFGPGTRLTVT.

The CDR3 is CASREQGGAEAFF. The CDR3, as DNA: TGTGCCAGCAGGGAACAGGGGGGGGCTGAAGCTTTCTTT. The rearrangement links TRBV6-1 to TRBJ1-1; 8 nucleotides align to TRBD1. This CDR3 comprises 13 residues. From germline, CDR1 is MNHNS and CDR2 SASEGT. J lost 6 bases, V lost 6 bases, and 6 bases had no gene match.

This clonotype was seen more than once but under ten times. V gene TRBV10-3 combines with J gene TRBJ2-1; 11 bases fit TRBD2. V lost 8 bases to trimming and J lost 7 bases; unmatched junction nucleotides: 7. The length of the CDR3 is 14 residues. CDR1 and CDR2 from the germline V gene are ENHRY and SYGVKD. CDR3 in DNA: TGTGCCATCCTCCCTAGCGGGAGGAATAATGAGCAGTTCTTC. Translating it yields CAILPSGRNNEQFF.

This clonotype has ten or more counts. V usage is TRBV12-3 or TRBV12-4 and J usage is TRBJ1-3; 9 positions match TRBD1. CDR3 length equals 15 residues. The V and J ends lost 6 bases and 4 bases, in that order; junction bases with no gene match: 7. CDR3 DNA sequence: TGTGCCAGCAGCCAAACAACAGGGGGCGGAAACACCATATATTTT. It translates to CASSQTTGGGNTIYF.

The rearrangement links TRBV7-8 to TRBJ1-2; 7 positions agree with TRBD1. The junction had 16 bases not matched to a gene; V was cut back by 6 bases and J by 3 bases. The CDR3 is 17 amino acids. Germline V lookup: CDR1 SGHVS, CDR2 FQNEAQ. The CDR3 sequence: CASSFPTPGQRDYGYTF. The CDR3 nucleotides read TGTGCCAGCAGTTTTCCAACGCCGGGACAGCGGGACTATGGCTACACCTTC. Full variable domain (missing parts from reference TRBV7-8 and TRBJ1-2): GAGVSQSPRYKVAKRGQDVALRCDPISGHVSLFWYQQALGQGPEFLTYFQNEAQLDKSGLPSDRFFAERPEGSVSTLKIQRTQQEDSAVYLCASSFPTPGQRDYGYTFGSGTRLTVV.

This chain uses TRBV9 with TRBJ2-5; 8 positions agree with TRBD1. The CDR3 spans 15 residues. Germline CDR1 reads SGDLS; CDR2 reads YYNGEE. V lost 0 bases, J lost 2 bases, and 3 bases stayed unmatched. The CDR3 DNA sequence: TGTGCCAGCAGCGTAGATGGGACAGGTCAAGAGACCCAGTACTTC. It is translated as CASSVDGTGQETQYF.

The rearrangement links TRBV7-3 to TRBJ2-3, with 8 bases identical to TRBD2. Per germline, CDR1 SGHTA and CDR2 FQGTGA. CDR3 size: 16 residues. V dropped 4 bases and J dropped 4; count of bases not matched to a gene: 10. The chain's CDR3 is CASSSGAGGASDTQYF. CDR3 in DNA: TGTGCCAGCAGCTCCGGAGCCGGGGGGGCATCAGATACGCAGTATTTT. The full variable domain, with the rest looked up from reference TRBV7-3 and TRBJ2-3, is GAGVSQTPSNKVTEKGKYVELRCDPISGHTALYWYRQSLGQGPEFLIYFQGTGAADDSGLPNDRFFAVRPEGSVSTLKIQRTERGDSAVYLCASSSGAGGASDTQYFGPGTRLTVL.

V usage is TRBV2 and J usage is TRBJ2-1; tentatively, D is TRBD1 or TRBD2 (6 bases each). Germline V gene sequence: CDR1 SNHLY, CDR2 FYNNEI. There are 13 residues in the CDR3. V was cut by 7 bases and J by 5 bases, with 12 bases left in between. Written as DNA, the CDR3 is TGTGCCAGCACGGAGGGGGGCCACAATGAGCAGTTCTTC. Protein: CASTEGGHNEQFF.

The chain is built from TRBV5-1 and TRBJ2-4; D gene ambiguous. CDR3 length equals 14 residues. In germline, CDR1 is SGHRS, CDR2 YFSETQ. Trimming left V 4 bases short and J 0 bases short, with 8 bases between. The CDR3 DNA sequence: TGCGCCAGCAGCCCCGGTAGAGCCAAAAACATTCAGTACTTC. This encodes CASSPGRAKNIQYF.

This clonotype was detected ten times or more. The V gene is TRBV5-1, the J gene TRBJ2-1; possibly TRBD2 for D (6 bases). Germline V CDR1 and CDR2: SGHRS, YFSETQ. The length of the CDR3 is 15 residues. V was pared by 2 bases and J by 1 base, with 10 bases between. CDR3 DNA: TGCGCCAGCAGCTTATCGGCGGGGTCCTACAATGAGCAGTTCTTC. Amino acids: CASSLSAGSYNEQFF.

J is TRBJ2-1 and V is TRBV5-6; possibly TRBD2 for D (5 bases). This CDR3 contains 13 residues. Trimming shortened V by 2 bases and J by 8 bases, and 11 bases separated the two germline ends. From germline, CDR1 is SGHDT and CDR2 YYEEEE. The CDR3 nucleotides read TGTGCCAGCAGCTTTACCAGGAGGCATGAGCAGTTCTTC. Translation gives CASSFTRRHEQFF.

The chain couples TRBV18 to TRBJ2-5; possible D gene TRBD2, 5 bases. CDR1 is KGHSH, CDR2 LQKENI, per germline. This CDR3 is built from 15 residues. Trimming removed 2 bases from V and 1 base from J, with 11 bases in between. This CDR3 reads CASSPKGAIQETQYF. As DNA, the CDR3 is TGTGCCAGCTCACCAAAGGGAGCGATCCAAGAGACCCAGTACTTC.

This clonotype was seen only a few times. This chain uses TRBV7-9 with TRBJ2-7; a weak D match, TRBD1 (6 bases). The V and J ends lost 4 bases and 3 bases respectively, with 16 bases between them. CDR3 length equals 15 residues. Germline lookup yields CDR1 SEHNR and CDR2 FQNEAQ (reference sequence). In nucleotides, the CDR3 is TGTGCCAGCAGCTCTAGGGCCCAGGGGAACTACGAGCAGTACTTC. It codes for CASSSRAQGNYEQYF.